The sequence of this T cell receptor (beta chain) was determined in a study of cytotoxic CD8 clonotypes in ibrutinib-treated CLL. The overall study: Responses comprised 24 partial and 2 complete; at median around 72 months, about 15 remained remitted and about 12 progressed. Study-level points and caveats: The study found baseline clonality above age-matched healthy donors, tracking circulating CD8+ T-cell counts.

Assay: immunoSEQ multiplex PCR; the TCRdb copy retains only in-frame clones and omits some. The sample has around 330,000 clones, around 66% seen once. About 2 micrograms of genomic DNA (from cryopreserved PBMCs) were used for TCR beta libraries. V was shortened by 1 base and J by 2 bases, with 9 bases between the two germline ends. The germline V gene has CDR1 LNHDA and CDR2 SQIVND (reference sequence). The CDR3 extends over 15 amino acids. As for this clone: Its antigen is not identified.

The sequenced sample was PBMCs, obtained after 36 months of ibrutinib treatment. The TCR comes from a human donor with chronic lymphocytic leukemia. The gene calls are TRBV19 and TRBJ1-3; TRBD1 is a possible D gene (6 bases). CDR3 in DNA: TGTGCCAGTAGTATAGTGGGGGCGCCTGGAAACACCATATATTTT. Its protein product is CASSIVGAPGNTIYF.